The T cell receptor beta chain under discussion was sequenced for a study of blood T cell repertoires in COVID-19. The repertoire was sequenced with immunoSEQ multiplex PCR; TCRdb's copy has only in-frame clones and lacks some. The data contain 150,000 to 200,000 clones, 88% of them singletons. V lost 3 bases to trimming and J lost 4 bases; unmatched junction nucleotides: 15. Germline V lookup: CDR1 MNHEY, CDR2 SVGEGT. The CDR3 has 19 amino acids. The clonotype was recovered from a man between 65 and 85 years old with active or convalescent COVID-19. The rearrangement joins TRBV6-2 or TRBV6-3 to TRBJ2-2, with TRBD1 identical over 9 bases. Material: peripheral blood. CDR3 DNA: TGTGCCAGCAGTTATCACCCGGTCGCGGGACAGGGTCGCACCGGGGAGCTGTTTTTT. It encodes CASSYHPVAGQGRTGELFF.